The entry below gives a single T cell receptor beta chain sequence along with its context. The antigen this receptor binds is unknown. The input lacks base qualities; no much larger clone sits a single base away. This record belongs to a study of identical twins' blood T cells (dated by TCRdb to about 2013). For the study in its entirety: The approximately twelve libraries, six for the alpha chain and six for the beta chain, yielded roughly 51 million Illumina reads in total. TCR alpha and beta chain repertoires of three pairs of monozygous twins were compared using next-generation sequencing to assess genetic influence on repertoire formation. Findings and caveats that apply to the study as a whole: Twin pairs were reported to be markedly more alike in V gene usage than unrelated donors were, even when looking at non-selected out-of-frame TCRbeta clonotypes. Among the most abundant TCRbeta clonotypes, more CDR3 sequences were shared by each donor with her twin than with unrelated donors. How many CDR3 clonotypes two donors shared depended mainly on the product of their cloneset sizes, and the twins did not clearly stray from this trend. The proposed role of the TCRalpha J segment in MHC recognition during thymic selection was stated to require validation by independent studies. Because the twins were reared together, environmental influences could not be excluded as an explanation for twin similarity.

Library method: 5' RACE. The listed sequencing device is Illumina Genome Analyzer IIx. RNA-based TCR cDNA libraries were prepared by a previously described protocol with several modifications. Sample-specific barcodes were introduced on both ends of each TCR cDNA library during cDNA synthesis and amplification to prevent cross-contamination. Concerning the study's data processing: Each library contained about 2.2 to 3.6 million CDR3-containing reads, and somewhere between about 100,000 and nearly 550,000 clonotypes were identified for each individual. After reads with improper barcode index combinations were thrown out, a cloneset for each library was built using the MiTCR software. During the assembly of CDR3 clonotypes by MiTCR, low-quality reads were filtered or rescued and PCR and sequencing errors were corrected. Artificial out-of-frame clonotypes were removed by being mapped to in-frame sequences, with one indel in the CDR3 allowed. Similarity of V and J gene usage between donors was measured as Jensen-Shannon divergence divided by mean entropy. TCRdb reprocessing: public reads trimmed at Q25 with fastp, clones called with MiXCR, in-frame beta chains kept. One record per CDR3 amino acid sequence lists the most common genes and DNA. The V and J calls follow TCRdb's processing rather than the paper's. The table for this sample lists 350,000 to 400,000 distinct CDR3 sequences; about 28% of them were counted only once. The top ten constitute roughly 5.5% of the sample.

Donors were six healthy women forming three monozygous twin pairs. All three twin pairs had been reared together and were thought likely to have met the same infectious agents and vaccines. TCR cDNA libraries were prepared from RNA that had been isolated from peripheral blood mononuclear cells. The sequence was obtained from a woman aged 18 to 55 in good health. Material: PBMCs.

CDR3 protein: CASSFPSRDQKNTEAFF. The sequenced DNA is TGTGCCAGCAGTTTTCCCAGCAGGGACCAGAAGAACACTGAAGCTTTCTTT. In this chain, TRBV28 is recombined with TRBJ1-1; TRBD1 could be the D gene, as 5 bases match. The germline V gene supplies CDR1 MDHEN and CDR2 SYDVKM. The trim is 3 bases for V and 1 base for J, with a gap of 18 bases between the germline ends. Counted from cysteine to phenylalanine, this CDR3 has 17 amino acids. The sequence is cut down to CDR3 DNA, 51 bases in frame from base 1.